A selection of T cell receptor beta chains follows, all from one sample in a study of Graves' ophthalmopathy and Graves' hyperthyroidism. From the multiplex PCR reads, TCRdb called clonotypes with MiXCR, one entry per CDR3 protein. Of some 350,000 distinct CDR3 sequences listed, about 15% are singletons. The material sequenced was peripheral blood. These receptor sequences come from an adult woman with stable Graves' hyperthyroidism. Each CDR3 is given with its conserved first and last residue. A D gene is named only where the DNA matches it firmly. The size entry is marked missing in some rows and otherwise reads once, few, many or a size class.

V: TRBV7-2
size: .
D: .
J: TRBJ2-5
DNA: TGTGCCAGCAGCTTAGGGCTGGATTCGGAGACCCAGTACTTC
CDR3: CASSLGLDSETQYF

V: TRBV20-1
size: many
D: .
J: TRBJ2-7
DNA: TGCAGTGCCGCGCGGACGGGGCCTTACGAGCAGTACTTC
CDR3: CSAARTGPYEQYF

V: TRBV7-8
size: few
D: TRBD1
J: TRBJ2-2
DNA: TGTGCCAGCAGCTTTGGGACAGGGGGCCCCGGGGAGCTGTTTTTT
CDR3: CASSFGTGGPGELFF

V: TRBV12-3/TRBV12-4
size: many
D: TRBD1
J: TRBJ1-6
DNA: TGTGCCAGCAGGAAGGACAGGGCCGGGAGGTATTCACCCCTCCACTTT
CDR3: CASRKDRAGRYSPLHF

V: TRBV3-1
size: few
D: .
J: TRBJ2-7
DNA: TGTGCCAGCAGCCCGGGACGAGTCGACGAGCAGTACTTC
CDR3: CASSPGRVDEQYF

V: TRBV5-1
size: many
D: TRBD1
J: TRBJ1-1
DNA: TGCGCCAGCAGCTTCACAGGGGGGACTTCGAACACTGAAGCTTTCTTT
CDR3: CASSFTGGTSNTEAFF

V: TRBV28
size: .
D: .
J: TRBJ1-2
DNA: TGTGCCAGCAGTGCTCAGGACTCGTTATTCTATGGCTACGCCTTC
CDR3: CASSAQDSLFYGYAF

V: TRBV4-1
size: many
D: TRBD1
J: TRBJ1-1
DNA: TGCGCCAGCAGCCGACAGGGCGGAACTGAAGCTTTCTTT
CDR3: CASSRQGGTEAFF

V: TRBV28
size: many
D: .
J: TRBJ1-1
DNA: TGTGCCAGCAGTTTACGACAGATTAACACTGAAGCTTTCTTT
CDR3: CASSLRQINTEAFF

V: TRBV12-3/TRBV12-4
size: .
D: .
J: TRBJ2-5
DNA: TGTGCCAGCAGACCCACGGGACTCCCGAGGGAGACCCAGTACTTC
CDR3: CASRPTGLPRETQYF

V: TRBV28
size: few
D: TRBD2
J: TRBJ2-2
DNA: TGTGCCAGCGGTTCCCCGCCCGGGACTAGCGGATCCGGGGAGCTGTTTTTT
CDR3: CASGSPPGTSGSGELFF

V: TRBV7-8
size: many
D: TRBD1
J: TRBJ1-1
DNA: TGTGCCAGCAGTACCCTCTCGAGGGGGCGCATCACTGAAGCTTTCTTT
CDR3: CASSTLSRGRITEAFF

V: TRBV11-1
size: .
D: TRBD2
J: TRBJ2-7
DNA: TGTGCCAGCAGCTTACTTACTAGCGGGAGGGCCTATAGGTCCTACGAGCAGTACTTC
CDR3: CASSLLTSGRAYRSYEQYF

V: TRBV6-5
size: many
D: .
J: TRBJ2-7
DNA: TGTGCCAGCAGCCTAGCCAGATTTTACGAGCAGTACTTC
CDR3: CASSLARFYEQYF

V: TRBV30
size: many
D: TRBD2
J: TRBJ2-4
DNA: TGTGCCTGGAGTGTGGGGACTAGTACTCTTGAGGACATTCAGTACTTC
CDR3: CAWSVGTSTLEDIQYF

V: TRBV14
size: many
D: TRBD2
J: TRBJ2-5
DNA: TGTGCCAGCAGCCAAGCCCTTCAGCGGGGCAGCGAGACCCAGTACTTC
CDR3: CASSQALQRGSETQYF

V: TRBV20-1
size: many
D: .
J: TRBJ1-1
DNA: TGCAGTGCTAGAGCTAAACTACGGGGAGTAAACACTGAAGCTTTCTTT
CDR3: CSARAKLRGVNTEAFF

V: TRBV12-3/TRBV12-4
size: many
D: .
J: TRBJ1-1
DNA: TGTGCCAGCAGTGGGACGGCGAACACTGAAGCTTTCTTT
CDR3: CASSGTANTEAFF

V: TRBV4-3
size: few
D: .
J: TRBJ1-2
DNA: TGCGCCAGCAGCCAAGATGGGGGCGGCCGGCACACCTTC
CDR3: CASSQDGGGRHTF

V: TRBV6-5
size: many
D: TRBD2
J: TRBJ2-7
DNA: TGTGCCAGCAGTTCATTCATAGCGGGAGGCACCTACGAGCAGTACTTC
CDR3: CASSSFIAGGTYEQYF

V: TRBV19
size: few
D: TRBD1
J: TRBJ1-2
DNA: TGTGCCAGTAGTGACACAGGGGCTGGGAGCTATGGCTACACCTTC
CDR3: CASSDTGAGSYGYTF

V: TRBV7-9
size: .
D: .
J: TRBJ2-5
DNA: TGTGCCAGCAGCTTAGCGTTAGCTAGCGCCCGGGAGACCCAGTACTTC
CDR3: CASSLALASARETQYF

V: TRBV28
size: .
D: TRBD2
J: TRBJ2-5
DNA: TGTGCCAGCAGTGTAGCGGGCAACCAAGAGACCCAGTACTTC
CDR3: CASSVAGNQETQYF

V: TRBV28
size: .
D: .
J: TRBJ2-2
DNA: TGTGCCAGCAGTCTCCGACAGTTCGGTGGCGGGGATCTGTTTTTT
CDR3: CASSLRQFGGGDLFF

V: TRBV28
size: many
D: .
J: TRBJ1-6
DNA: TGTGCCAGCACCCGAGGTGGCTCCTATAATTCACCCCTCCACTTT
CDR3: CASTRGGSYNSPLHF

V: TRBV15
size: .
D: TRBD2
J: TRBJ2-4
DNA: TGTGCCACCAGCAGAGAGGGACTAGCGACAACCAAAAACATTAAGTACTTC
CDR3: CATSREGLATTKNIKYF

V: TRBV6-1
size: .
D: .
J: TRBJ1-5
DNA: TGTGCCAGCAGCCCCGGCAGGGGAAGAGGCAATCAGCCCCAGCATTTT
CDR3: CASSPGRGRGNQPQHF

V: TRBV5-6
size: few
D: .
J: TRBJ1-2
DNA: TGTGCCAGCAGCCAATCCCACGGCGGCTACACCTTC
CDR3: CASSQSHGGYTF

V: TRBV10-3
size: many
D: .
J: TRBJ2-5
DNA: TGTGCCATCAGCGGGACTTCCCGAGAGACCCAGTACTTC
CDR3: CAISGTSRETQYF

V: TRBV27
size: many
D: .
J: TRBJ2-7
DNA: TGTGCCAGCAGTTTTGTACGAGGGGGGGCATTCGAGCAGTACTTC
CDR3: CASSFVRGGAFEQYF

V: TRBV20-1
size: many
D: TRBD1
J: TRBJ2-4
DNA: TGCAGTCCTAAACCGGGACAGGGGTATACGCTAGCCAAAAACATTCAGTACTTC
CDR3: CSPKPGQGYTLAKNIQYF

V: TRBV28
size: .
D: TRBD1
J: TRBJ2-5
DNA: TGTGCCAGCGGTCCGCACAGGGGAAGCGAGACCCAGTACTTC
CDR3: CASGPHRGSETQYF

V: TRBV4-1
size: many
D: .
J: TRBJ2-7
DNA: TGCGCCAGCAGCCCTACCCCCAAGCGAGGGGCCTACGAGCAGTACTTC
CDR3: CASSPTPKRGAYEQYF

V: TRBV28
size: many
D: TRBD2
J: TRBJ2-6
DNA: TGTGCCAGCAGTAATGGGAGGGGAGGGGCCAACGTCCTGACTTTC
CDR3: CASSNGRGGANVLTF

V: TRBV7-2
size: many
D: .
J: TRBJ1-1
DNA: TGTGCCAGCAGCCTGACACGACGCGTCACTGAAGCTTTCTTT
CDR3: CASSLTRRVTEAFF

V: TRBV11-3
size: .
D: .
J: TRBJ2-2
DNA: TGTGCCAGCAGCCCGGACCACGACACCGGGGAGCTGTTTTTT
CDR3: CASSPDHDTGELFF

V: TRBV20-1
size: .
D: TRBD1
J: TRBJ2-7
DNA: TGCAGTGCTAGGACAGGGGCCCCGAGGGAGCAGTACTTC
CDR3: CSARTGAPREQYF

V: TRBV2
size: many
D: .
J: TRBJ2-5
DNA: TGTGCCAGCACCAGACAAGAGACCCAGTACTTC
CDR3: CASTRQETQYF

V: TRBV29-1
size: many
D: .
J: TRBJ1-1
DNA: TGCAGCGTTGACTACACTGAAGCTTTCTTT
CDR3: CSVDYTEAFF

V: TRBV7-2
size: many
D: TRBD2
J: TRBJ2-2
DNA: TGTGCCAGCAGCCCCGATTCCGGGAGGGCCGGGGAGCTGTTTTTT
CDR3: CASSPDSGRAGELFF

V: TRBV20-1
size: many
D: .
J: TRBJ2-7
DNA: TGCAGTGCTAGACCTGGGGGCGGGAGCTACGAGCAGTACTTC
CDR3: CSARPGGGSYEQYF